These T cell receptor beta chains were read from a single sample in a study of response to subunit inactivated influenza vaccine. Each CDR3 protein gets one entry after TCRdb re-called the RT-PCR reads with MiXCR. Among hundreds of thousands of distinct CDR3 sequences listed, 7.6% were seen once. The material sequenced was PBMCs from blood, taken approximately 25 months after vaccination. These receptor sequences come from a man between 50 and 69 years old who received an inactivated influenza vaccine. Each CDR3 is given with its conserved first and last residue. The D gene is left open where the match is weak. A clone size is listed for some rows: how often the clone was seen (once, few, many), or a class if it is expanded.

j_call	d_call	clone_size	v_call	cdr3_nt	cdr3_aa
TRBJ2-5	-	-	TRBV6-5	TGTGCCAGCAGCTACACACCCACCGGGACAGCCTGGGAGGAAGAGACCCAGTACTTC	CASSYTPTGTAWEEETQYF
TRBJ2-3	TRBD2	-	TRBV20-1	TGCAGTGCTAGGGCATTAGCGGGGGGCCCTAGCACAGATACGCAGTATTTT	CSARALAGGPSTDTQYF
TRBJ2-1	TRBD2	few	TRBV10-3	TGTGCCATCAGGCGGGAGGGCCAACCCTCCTACAATGAGCAGTTCTTC	CAIRREGQPSYNEQFF
TRBJ2-5	-	many	TRBV6-2/TRBV6-3	TGTGCCAGCACCGACGGTTTGGCAGGAGAGACCCAGTACTTC	CASTDGLAGETQYF
TRBJ2-4	TRBD1	many	TRBV13	TGTGCCAGCAGCAAACTCGGGACAGGGGTGAACATTCAGTACTTC	CASSKLGTGVNIQYF
TRBJ1-2	TRBD1	many	TRBV5-1	TGCGCCAGCAGCCCTACAGGGGCGGGTTTTGTTGGCTACACCTTC	CASSPTGAGFVGYTF
TRBJ2-1	-	few	TRBV15	TGTGCCACCAGCAGAGTTGCCCATGAGCAGTTCTTC	CATSRVAHEQFF
TRBJ1-1	-	few	TRBV29-1	TGCAGCGTTGTCAAGGTGAGGGCTGAAGCTTTCTTT	CSVVKVRAEAFF
TRBJ2-1	TRBD2	many	TRBV18	TGTGCCAGCTCACCTAGCGGGAGGGTTAATGAGCAGTTCTTC	CASSPSGRVNEQFF
TRBJ2-5	-	many	TRBV6-2/TRBV6-3	TGTGCCCTAAGTGGAGACCAGTACCAAGAGACCCAGTACTTC	CALSGDQYQETQYF
TRBJ1-3	-	-	TRBV5-1	TGCGCCAGCAGCTTGGACAGGGTCGGTGCGAACACCATATATTTT	CASSLDRVGANTIYF
TRBJ2-1	-	many	TRBV29-1	TGCAGCGTTGAAGATCTTGGGCTAGTCCCCAATGAGCAGTTCTTC	CSVEDLGLVPNEQFF
TRBJ2-7	-	few	TRBV4-3	TGCGCCAGCAGCCAAGGACACAGGACGAGAGGATTCTACGAGCAGTACTTC	CASSQGHRTRGFYEQYF
TRBJ1-1	-	many	TRBV7-2	TGTGCCAGCAGCAGATCCGGGGGATCTGAAGCTTTCTTT	CASSRSGGSEAFF
TRBJ2-1	TRBD2	-	TRBV29-1	TGCAGCATACGGACAGGGAGGAGCGGGAGGGCCGGGAATGAGCAGTTCTTC	CSIRTGRSGRAGNEQFF
TRBJ2-2	TRBD1	-	TRBV5-1	TGCGCCAGCAGCGAGGGGGCGCACACCGGGGAGCTGTTTTTT	CASSEGAHTGELFF
TRBJ2-3	TRBD2	many	TRBV5-1	TGCGCCAGCAGCACCGCGACTAGCGGGGGCACAGATACGCAGTATTTT	CASSTATSGGTDTQYF
TRBJ1-5	TRBD1	many	TRBV12-3/TRBV12-4	TGTGCCAGCAGCCTGACAGGGGATCAGCCCCAGCATTTT	CASSLTGDQPQHF
TRBJ2-2	-	few	TRBV2	TGTGCCAGCAGAAGGGAGACCTCGAACACCGGGGAGCTGTTTTTT	CASRRETSNTGELFF
TRBJ2-3	-	few	TRBV10-3	TGTGCCATCAGCATCCAGAATACGCAGTATTTT	CAISIQNTQYF
TRBJ2-7	TRBD2	few	TRBV6-2/TRBV6-3	TGTGCCAGCAGTGGGACTAGCGGGAGCAACTACGAGCAGTACTTC	CASSGTSGSNYEQYF
TRBJ1-5	-	few	TRBV6-2/TRBV6-3	TGTGCCAGCAGTTACCTCGGCAGGGTGAATCAGCCCCAGCATTTT	CASSYLGRVNQPQHF
TRBJ1-4	-	-	TRBV27	TGTGCCAGCAGTTTGAAACCGCCACCTGCAACTAATGAAAAACTGTTTTTT	CASSLKPPPATNEKLFF
TRBJ1-5	TRBD1	few	TRBV6-2/TRBV6-3	TGTGCCAGCAGGTCGGGACAGGGCTACAATCAGCCCCAGCATTTT	CASRSGQGYNQPQHF
TRBJ1-6	-	few	TRBV6-2/TRBV6-3	TGTGCCAGCAGTTACAGGGGAAAGGATTCACCCCTCCACTTT	CASSYRGKDSPLHF
TRBJ1-1	-	few	TRBV27	TGTGCCAGCAGCCGTAGAGGGGTTGAGGACACTGAAGCTTTCTTT	CASSRRGVEDTEAFF
TRBJ2-3	TRBD2	-	TRBV20-1	TGCAGTGCTAGAGATGTGCTAGCGGGAGGAGGGAGAGATACGCAGTATTTT	CSARDVLAGGGRDTQYF
TRBJ1-1	-	-	TRBV12-3/TRBV12-4	TGTGCCACCACCGGGGCAGGGCTGAACACTGAAGCTTTCTTT	CATTGAGLNTEAFF
TRBJ2-1	-	few	TRBV11-2	TGTGCCAGCAGCTCGAGCCGGCAACCCAATGAGCAGTTCTTC	CASSSSRQPNEQFF
TRBJ2-4	TRBD1	many	TRBV3-1	TGTGCCAGCAGCCCTTACCCGAAACAGGGGTTGGCCAAAAACATTCAGTACTTC	CASSPYPKQGLAKNIQYF
TRBJ2-3	-	many	TRBV4-3	TGCGCCAGCAGCCAAGCCGGACGGGGGAACTCAGATACGCAGTATTTT	CASSQAGRGNSDTQYF
TRBJ2-5	TRBD1	-	TRBV6-2/TRBV6-3	TGTGCCAGCAGTGAGTGGACAGGGGGCCGCCAAGAGACCCAGTACTTC	CASSEWTGGRQETQYF
TRBJ2-7	TRBD2	-	TRBV4-1	TGCGCCAGCAGCCAACGGGGGGACTTTTCCTACGAGCAGTACTTC	CASSQRGDFSYEQYF
TRBJ2-5	TRBD2	many	TRBV7-9	TGTGCCAGCAGCTTATCGTGGACTAGCGGGAGTTCGGAGACCCAGTACTTC	CASSLSWTSGSSETQYF
TRBJ2-7	TRBD1	few	TRBV13	TGTGCCAGCAGCCTAACCGGGACAGGGGCGTGGGAGCAGTACTTC	CASSLTGTGAWEQYF
TRBJ2-7	-	few	TRBV7-6	TGTGCCAGCCGAGGGGGGAGAAGAACCCACGAGCAGTACTTC	CASRGGRRTHEQYF
TRBJ2-1	-	many	TRBV9	TGTGCCAGCAGCGTAGAGAATCTGAATGAGCAGTTCTTC	CASSVENLNEQFF
TRBJ2-5	-	many	TRBV12-3/TRBV12-4	TGTGCCAGCAGTCTGGACCGTTTCCAAGTCCAAGAGACCCAGTACTTC	CASSLDRFQVQETQYF
TRBJ2-7	-	many	TRBV6-5	TGTGCCAGCAGTTACGCCTGGGACAACTACGAGCAGTACTTC	CASSYAWDNYEQYF
TRBJ1-6	-	-	TRBV3-1	TGTGCCAGCAGCCAAGCGGACGGGGGAAGTTCACCCCTCCACTTT	CASSQADGGSSPLHF
TRBJ2-2	-	many	TRBV9	TGTGCCAGCAGCCCGAGTGGGGGGAACACCGGGGAGCTGTTTTTT	CASSPSGGNTGELFF
TRBJ2-7	-	many	TRBV6-6	TGTGCCAGCAGTTACTCGTCTAGCAATGAGCAGTACTTC	CASSYSSSNEQYF
TRBJ2-7	-	-	TRBV7-2	TGTGCCAGCAGCTTGACAGCCGCCTACGAGCAGTACTTC	CASSLTAAYEQYF
TRBJ2-7	TRBD2	many	TRBV4-2	TGTGCCAGCAGCCAAGATTCGACCCTAGCGGGGCGCGAGCAGTACTTC	CASSQDSTLAGREQYF
TRBJ1-1	-	few	TRBV11-1	TGTGCCAGCAGCTTTTTTTCTGTAGGGACCGCGAACACTGAAGCTTTCTTT	CASSFFSVGTANTEAFF
TRBJ2-6	TRBD2	many	TRBV29-1	TGCAGCGCTCGGGAGGGGAGTTATTCTGGGGCCAACGTCCTGACTTTC	CSAREGSYSGANVLTF
TRBJ2-5	-	few	TRBV7-2	TGTGCCAGCAGCTTATCGACAGAGACCCAGTACTTC	CASSLSTETQYF
TRBJ2-2	-	-	TRBV18	TGTGCCAGCCTCCGCCCCACGGTGGCGGCCGGGGAGCTGTTTTTT	CASLRPTVAAGELFF
TRBJ1-1	-	few	TRBV20-1	TGCAGTGCTAGGCTCGGGGGTTGGAACACTGAAGCTTTCTTT	CSARLGGWNTEAFF
TRBJ2-1	TRBD1	few	TRBV6-1	TGTGCCAGCAGTCGTCGACAGGGGCAACACAATGAGCAGTTCTTC	CASSRRQGQHNEQFF